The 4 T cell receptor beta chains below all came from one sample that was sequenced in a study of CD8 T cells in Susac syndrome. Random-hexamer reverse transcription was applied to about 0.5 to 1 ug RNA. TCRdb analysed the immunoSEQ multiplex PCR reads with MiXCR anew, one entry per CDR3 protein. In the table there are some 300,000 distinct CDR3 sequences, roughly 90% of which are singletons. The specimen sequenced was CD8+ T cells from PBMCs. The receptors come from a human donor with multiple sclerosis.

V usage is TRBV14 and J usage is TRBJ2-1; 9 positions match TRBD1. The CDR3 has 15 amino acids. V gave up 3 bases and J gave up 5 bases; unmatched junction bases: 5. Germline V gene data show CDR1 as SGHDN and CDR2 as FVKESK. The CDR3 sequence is CASSHWTGAHNEQFF. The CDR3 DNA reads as TGTGCCAGCAGCCACTGGACAGGGGCCCACAATGAGCAGTTCTTC.

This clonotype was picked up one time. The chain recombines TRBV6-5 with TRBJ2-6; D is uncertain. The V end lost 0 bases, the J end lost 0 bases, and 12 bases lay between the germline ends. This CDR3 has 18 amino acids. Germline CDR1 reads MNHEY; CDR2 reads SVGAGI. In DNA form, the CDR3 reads TGTGCCAGCAGTTACTCGCCGGCAGGCAGCTCTGGGGCCAACGTCCTGACTTTC. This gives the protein CASSYSPAGSSGANVLTF.

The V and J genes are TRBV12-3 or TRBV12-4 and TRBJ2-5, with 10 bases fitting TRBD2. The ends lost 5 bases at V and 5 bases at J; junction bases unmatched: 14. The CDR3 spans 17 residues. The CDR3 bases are TGTGCCAGCAGTGGAGCGGGGGGGCCGGGTTTCGCGGAGACCCAGTACTTC. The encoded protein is CASSGAGGPGFAETQYF.

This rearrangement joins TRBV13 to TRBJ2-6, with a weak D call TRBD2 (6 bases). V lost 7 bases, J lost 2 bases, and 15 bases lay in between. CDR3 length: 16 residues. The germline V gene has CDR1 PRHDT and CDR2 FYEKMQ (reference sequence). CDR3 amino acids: CASIQGLSAGANVLTF. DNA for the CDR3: TGTGCCAGCATCCAGGGACTTTCGGCTGGGGCCAACGTCCTGACTTTC. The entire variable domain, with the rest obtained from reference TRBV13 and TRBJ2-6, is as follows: AAGVIQSPRHLIKEKRETATLKCYPIPRHDTVYWYQQGPGQDPQFLISFYEKMQSDKGSIPDRFSAQQFSDYHSELNMSSLELGDSALYFCASIQGLSAGANVLTFGAGSRLTVL.